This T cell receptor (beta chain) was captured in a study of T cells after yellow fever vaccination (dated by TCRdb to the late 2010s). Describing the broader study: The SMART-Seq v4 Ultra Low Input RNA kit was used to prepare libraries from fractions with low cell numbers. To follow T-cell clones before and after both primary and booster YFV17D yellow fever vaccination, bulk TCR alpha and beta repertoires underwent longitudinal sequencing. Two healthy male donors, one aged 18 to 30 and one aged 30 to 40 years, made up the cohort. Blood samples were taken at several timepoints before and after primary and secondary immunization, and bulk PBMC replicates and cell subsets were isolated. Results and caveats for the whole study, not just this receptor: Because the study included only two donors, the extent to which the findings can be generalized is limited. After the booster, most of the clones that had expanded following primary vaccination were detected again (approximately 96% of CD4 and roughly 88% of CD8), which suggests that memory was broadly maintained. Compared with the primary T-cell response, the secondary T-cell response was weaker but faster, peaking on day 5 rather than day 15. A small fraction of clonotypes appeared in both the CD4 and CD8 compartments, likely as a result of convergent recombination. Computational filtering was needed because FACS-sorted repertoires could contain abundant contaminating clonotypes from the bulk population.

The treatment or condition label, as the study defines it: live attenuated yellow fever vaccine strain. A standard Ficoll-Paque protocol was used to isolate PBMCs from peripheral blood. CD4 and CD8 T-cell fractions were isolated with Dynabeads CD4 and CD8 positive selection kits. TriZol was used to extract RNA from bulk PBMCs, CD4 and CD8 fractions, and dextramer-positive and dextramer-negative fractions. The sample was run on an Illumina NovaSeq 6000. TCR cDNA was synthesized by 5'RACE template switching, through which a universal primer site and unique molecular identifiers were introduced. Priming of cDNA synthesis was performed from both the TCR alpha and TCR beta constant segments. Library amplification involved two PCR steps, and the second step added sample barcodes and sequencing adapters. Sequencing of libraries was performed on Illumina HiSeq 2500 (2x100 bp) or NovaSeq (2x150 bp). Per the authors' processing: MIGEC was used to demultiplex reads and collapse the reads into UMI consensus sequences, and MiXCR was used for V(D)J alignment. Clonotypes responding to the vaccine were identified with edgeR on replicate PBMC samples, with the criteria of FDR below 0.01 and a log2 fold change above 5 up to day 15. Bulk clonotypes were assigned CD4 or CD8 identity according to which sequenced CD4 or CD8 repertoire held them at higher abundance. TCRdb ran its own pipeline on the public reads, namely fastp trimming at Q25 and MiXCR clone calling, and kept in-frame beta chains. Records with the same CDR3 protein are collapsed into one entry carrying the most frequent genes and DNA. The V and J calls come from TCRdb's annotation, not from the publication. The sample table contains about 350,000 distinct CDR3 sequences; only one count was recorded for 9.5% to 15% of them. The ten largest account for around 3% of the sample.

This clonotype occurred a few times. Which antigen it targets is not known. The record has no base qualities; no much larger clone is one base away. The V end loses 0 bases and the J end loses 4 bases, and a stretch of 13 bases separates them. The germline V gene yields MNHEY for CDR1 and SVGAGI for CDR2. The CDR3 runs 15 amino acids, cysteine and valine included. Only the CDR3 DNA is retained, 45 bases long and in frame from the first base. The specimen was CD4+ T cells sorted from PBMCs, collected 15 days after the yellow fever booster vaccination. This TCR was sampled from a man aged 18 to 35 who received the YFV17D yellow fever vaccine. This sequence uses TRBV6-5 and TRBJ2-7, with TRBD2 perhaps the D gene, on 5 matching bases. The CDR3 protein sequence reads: CASSYSRASNYEQYV. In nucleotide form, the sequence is TGTGCCAGCAGTTACTCGAGGGCGTCGAATTACGAGCAGTACGTC.